This is a list of T cell receptor beta chains from one sample in a study of T cell repertoires in cytomegalovirus infection. TCRdb redid the calling of the reads with MiXCR, one entry per CDR3 protein. Of roughly 180,000 distinct CDR3 sequences in the sample, over 25% are singletons; the top ten hold about 28%. The sample consisted of PBMCs. These receptors came from a human donor in good health (CMV status not recorded). Some clones in this sample may be carry-over from other donors' samples. CDR3s include the opening cysteine and the closing phenylalanine or tryptophan. A D gene is named only where the DNA matches it firmly. Part of the rows lack a size; the others show once, few, many or a class for expanded clones.

v_call	j_call	clone_size	d_call	cdr3_aa	cdr3_nt
TRBV7-9	TRBJ2-7	.	.	CASSSTPPNEQYF	TGTGCCAGCAGCTCTACCCCTCCCAACGAGCAGTACTTC
TRBV6-4	TRBJ2-1	once	TRBD2	CASSARGGGYNEQFF	TGTGCCAGCAGCGCCCGGGGGGGCGGGTACAATGAGCAGTTCTTC
TRBV7-9	TRBJ1-1	few	.	CASSSYTGGENTEAFF	TGTGCCAGCAGCTCCTATACGGGGGGTGAGAACACTGAAGCTTTCTTT
TRBV6-2/TRBV6-3	TRBJ2-6	.	.	CASSYSGTGANVLTF	TGTGCCAGCAGTTACTCGGGTACTGGGGCCAACGTCCTGACTTTC
TRBV7-8	TRBJ1-1	few	.	CASSSGGRRDAFF	TGTGCCAGCAGCTCCGGGGGGCGGCGGGACGCTTTCTTT
TRBV7-6	TRBJ1-1	.	.	CASSFPGANTEAFF	TGTGCCAGCAGCTTTCCGGGGGCGAACACTGAAGCTTTCTTT
TRBV4-1	TRBJ1-3	.	.	CASSPTGKDGGNTIYF	TGCGCCAGCAGCCCCACCGGGAAAGACGGTGGAAACACCATATATTTT
TRBV5-1	TRBJ2-7	.	.	CASSFLAGAGEQYF	TGCGCCAGCAGCTTCTTGGCGGGGGCTGGCGAGCAGTACTTC
TRBV2	TRBJ2-3	.	TRBD2	CASTPPSGPLAGGQNTQYF	TGTGCCAGCACCCCTCCATCCGGGCCCCTAGCGGGGGGGCAAAATACGCAGTATTTT
TRBV12-3/TRBV12-4	TRBJ2-3	.	.	CASTRADTQYF	TGTGCCAGCACGAGGGCAGATACGCAGTATTTT
TRBV6-6	TRBJ2-1	.	TRBD2	CASSYRRIAGGDDEQFF	TGTGCCAGCAGTTACCGGAGAATAGCGGGGGGCGACGATGAGCAGTTCTTC
TRBV2	TRBJ2-7	few	.	CASTVRVGQYF	TGTGCCAGCACCGTCCGAGTAGGGCAGTACTTC